The rows below give T cell receptor beta chains drawn from one sample of a study of patients and donors after allogeneic stem cell transplantation. TCRdb processed the RT-PCR reads anew with MiXCR; each CDR3 protein has one entry. Of about a million distinct CDR3 sequences listed, roughly 18% are singletons. The source material was blood, either unsorted or a sorted T cell fraction (not recorded which). Source of these receptors: a human donor who was either an allogeneic HSCT recipient or a stem cell or donor lymphocyte infusion donor (not recorded which). It is not recorded whose cells these are; they may come from a transplant donor. Both conserved end residues are part of each CDR3. Fields, in order: CDR3 DNA, CDR3 protein, clone size, D gene, J gene, V gene. The D gene is left open where the match is weak. Clone sizes are given selectively: once, few, many, or a class where the clone is expanded.

CDR3 DNA: TGTGCCAGCAGCTTATCGGGGCGGAAGGAAGAGACCCAGTACTTC; CDR3 protein: CASSLSGRKEETQYF; clone size: many; D gene: -; J gene: TRBJ2-5; V gene: TRBV7-2
CDR3 DNA: TGTGCCAGCAGCCAAGTGTTAGGACCGGAAAATGAGCAGTTCTTC; CDR3 protein: CASSQVLGPENEQFF; clone size: -; D gene: -; J gene: TRBJ2-1; V gene: TRBV4-2
CDR3 DNA: TGTGCCAGCAGCGTAACGGAGACAGGAAGTAACACCGGGGAGCTGTTTTTT; CDR3 protein: CASSVTETGSNTGELFF; clone size: -; D gene: -; J gene: TRBJ2-2; V gene: TRBV9
CDR3 DNA: TGCAGTGCTAGCGGGGGGGCGAAGACCCAGTACTTC; CDR3 protein: CSASGGAKTQYF; clone size: few; D gene: TRBD2; J gene: TRBJ2-5; V gene: TRBV20-1
CDR3 DNA: TGTGCCAGCAGCTCAGAGGCGTGGGGAACTGAAGCTTTCTTT; CDR3 protein: CASSSEAWGTEAFF; clone size: -; D gene: -; J gene: TRBJ1-1; V gene: TRBV11-2
CDR3 DNA: TGTGCCAGCAGTCCCACTATTTGGGGGAACTACGAGCAGTACTTC; CDR3 protein: CASSPTIWGNYEQYF; clone size: -; D gene: -; J gene: TRBJ2-7; V gene: TRBV6-1
CDR3 DNA: TGTGCCAGTATAGGGGGAACTGAAGCTTTCTTT; CDR3 protein: CASIGGTEAFF; clone size: -; D gene: -; J gene: TRBJ1-1; V gene: TRBV19
CDR3 DNA: TGTGCCAGCAGCTTAGACGGGAACCATGCAGATACGCAGTATTTT; CDR3 protein: CASSLDGNHADTQYF; clone size: -; D gene: -; J gene: TRBJ2-3; V gene: TRBV7-2
CDR3 DNA: TGTGCCAGCAGCCAAGCCGGACCTAGCACAGATACGCAGTATTTT; CDR3 protein: CASSQAGPSTDTQYF; clone size: -; D gene: -; J gene: TRBJ2-3; V gene: TRBV3-1
CDR3 DNA: TGTGCCAGCAGCTTAGACGGTGGCAGCGATCAGCCCCAGCATTTT; CDR3 protein: CASSLDGGSDQPQHF; clone size: -; D gene: -; J gene: TRBJ1-5; V gene: TRBV7-2
CDR3 DNA: TGCAGCGTCCAGACAGGGTTAAACACTGAAGCTTTCTTT; CDR3 protein: CSVQTGLNTEAFF; clone size: few; D gene: TRBD1; J gene: TRBJ1-1; V gene: TRBV29-1
CDR3 DNA: TGTGCCAGCAGTCCCAGGGATTATACTGAAGCTTTCTTT; CDR3 protein: CASSPRDYTEAFF; clone size: -; D gene: -; J gene: TRBJ1-1; V gene: TRBV27
CDR3 DNA: TGTGCCATCAGTGAATCGGGACCCCCAAACATTCAGTACTTC; CDR3 protein: CAISESGPPNIQYF; clone size: -; D gene: -; J gene: TRBJ2-4; V gene: TRBV10-3
CDR3 DNA: TGTGCCAGCAGCTTAGCGGATCCCGGCCCCAATCAGCCCCAGCATTTT; CDR3 protein: CASSLADPGPNQPQHF; clone size: few; D gene: -; J gene: TRBJ1-5; V gene: TRBV7-6
CDR3 DNA: TGTGCCAGCAGCTTGCAATGGGGAAGCACAGATACGCAGTATTTT; CDR3 protein: CASSLQWGSTDTQYF; clone size: -; D gene: -; J gene: TRBJ2-3; V gene: TRBV27
CDR3 DNA: TGTGCCAGCAGTTTGCGGCTTATTCTTGGCTACACCTTC; CDR3 protein: CASSLRLILGYTF; clone size: few; D gene: -; J gene: TRBJ1-2; V gene: TRBV12-3/TRBV12-4
CDR3 DNA: TGTGCCAGCAGCTTGTGGGTAAAGGAGGGGGACGGCTACACCTTC; CDR3 protein: CASSLWVKEGDGYTF; clone size: few; D gene: -; J gene: TRBJ1-2; V gene: TRBV5-5
CDR3 DNA: TGTGCCAGCTCACCAAAACAGGGGCACAATTCACCCCTCCACTTT; CDR3 protein: CASSPKQGHNSPLHF; clone size: few; D gene: TRBD1; J gene: TRBJ1-6; V gene: TRBV18
CDR3 DNA: TGTGCCAGCAGCCCCAGGGGGCAGGGCTACACCTTC; CDR3 protein: CASSPRGQGYTF; clone size: -; D gene: TRBD1; J gene: TRBJ1-2; V gene: TRBV12-3/TRBV12-4
CDR3 DNA: TGTGCCAGCAGTGCTCTAGCGGGGGGCACAGATACGCAGTATTTT; CDR3 protein: CASSALAGGTDTQYF; clone size: many; D gene: TRBD2; J gene: TRBJ2-3; V gene: TRBV6-4
CDR3 DNA: TGTGCCAGCAGCTCCACGCTTAATGAAAAACTGTTTTTT; CDR3 protein: CASSSTLNEKLFF; clone size: many; D gene: -; J gene: TRBJ1-4; V gene: TRBV7-9
CDR3 DNA: TGCAGCGTTGAAGACAGGGCACTTCTATGGGGCTACACCTTC; CDR3 protein: CSVEDRALLWGYTF; clone size: few; D gene: -; J gene: TRBJ1-2; V gene: TRBV29-1
CDR3 DNA: TGTGCCAGCTCAACGACAGTCACAGATACGCAGTATTTT; CDR3 protein: CASSTTVTDTQYF; clone size: -; D gene: -; J gene: TRBJ2-3; V gene: TRBV5-1
CDR3 DNA: TGCAGTGCTAGAGATTGGACAGTCTACGAGCAGTACTTC; CDR3 protein: CSARDWTVYEQYF; clone size: -; D gene: -; J gene: TRBJ2-7; V gene: TRBV20-1
CDR3 DNA: TGTGCCAGCAGTTCCTGGACAGGCACTGAAGCTTTCTTT; CDR3 protein: CASSSWTGTEAFF; clone size: few; D gene: TRBD1; J gene: TRBJ1-1; V gene: TRBV27
CDR3 DNA: TGTGCCAGCAGTCCATCATCTCCCCACGGACAGGGCGGCACAGATACGCAGTATTTT; CDR3 protein: CASSPSSPHGQGGTDTQYF; clone size: -; D gene: TRBD1; J gene: TRBJ2-3; V gene: TRBV27
CDR3 DNA: TGTGCCATCAGTGAGTCGAAACTACCCCTCTCCTACGAGCAGTACTTC; CDR3 protein: CAISESKLPLSYEQYF; clone size: -; D gene: -; J gene: TRBJ2-7; V gene: TRBV10-3
CDR3 DNA: TGTGCCAGCAGCCCACGCCCCAGTTATAGCAATCAGCCCCAGCATTTT; CDR3 protein: CASSPRPSYSNQPQHF; clone size: -; D gene: -; J gene: TRBJ1-5; V gene: TRBV5-6
CDR3 DNA: TGTGCCAGCAGCTTAAAGGCGTTCCGGGGGGCGAATCAGCCCCAGCATTTT; CDR3 protein: CASSLKAFRGANQPQHF; clone size: -; D gene: -; J gene: TRBJ1-5; V gene: TRBV7-2
CDR3 DNA: TGTGCCACCAGCAAACGACTCGGGACAGCTGGGGCCAACGTCCTGACTTTC; CDR3 protein: CATSKRLGTAGANVLTF; clone size: -; D gene: TRBD1; J gene: TRBJ2-6; V gene: TRBV15
CDR3 DNA: TGCAGTGCTAGAGATCCCGGCAGAACTAGCACAGATACGCAGTATTTT; CDR3 protein: CSARDPGRTSTDTQYF; clone size: -; D gene: -; J gene: TRBJ2-3; V gene: TRBV20-1
CDR3 DNA: TGTGCCAGCAGCTTGATTAGGACGAACACTGAAGCTTTCTTT; CDR3 protein: CASSLIRTNTEAFF; clone size: few; D gene: -; J gene: TRBJ1-1; V gene: TRBV5-6
CDR3 DNA: TGTGCCAGCAGCTTAGGGGGTCTAGCGGGAGCCAACTACGAGCAGTACTTC; CDR3 protein: CASSLGGLAGANYEQYF; clone size: few; D gene: TRBD2; J gene: TRBJ2-7; V gene: TRBV7-9
CDR3 DNA: TGTGCTAGTGGTTTGGGGGATTGGCGCAATCAGCCCCAGCATTTT; CDR3 protein: CASGLGDWRNQPQHF; clone size: -; D gene: -; J gene: TRBJ1-5; V gene: TRBV12-5
CDR3 DNA: TGTGCCAGTAGTCTTAGGACCGTCTCCTACGAGCAGTACTTC; CDR3 protein: CASSLRTVSYEQYF; clone size: -; D gene: -; J gene: TRBJ2-7; V gene: TRBV19
CDR3 DNA: TGTGCCAGCAGCAGGGGACAGGGGGCTGTGAAGTACACCGGGGAGCTGTTTTTT; CDR3 protein: CASSRGQGAVKYTGELFF; clone size: -; D gene: TRBD1; J gene: TRBJ2-2; V gene: TRBV5-4
CDR3 DNA: TGTGCCACCAGTGACCCACGACAGGGGGAGTCTGCTGAAGCTTTCTTT; CDR3 protein: CATSDPRQGESAEAFF; clone size: few; D gene: TRBD1; J gene: TRBJ1-1; V gene: TRBV24-1
CDR3 DNA: TGTGCCAGCAGTAACCAGACAGGGGCATACACAGATACGCAGTATTTT; CDR3 protein: CASSNQTGAYTDTQYF; clone size: -; D gene: TRBD1; J gene: TRBJ2-3; V gene: TRBV27
CDR3 DNA: TGTGCCAGCAGTTTGGGGCGGATCAATCAGCCCCAGCATTTT; CDR3 protein: CASSLGRINQPQHF; clone size: many; D gene: -; J gene: TRBJ1-5; V gene: TRBV12-3/TRBV12-4
CDR3 DNA: TGTGCCAGCAGCCAAGATTCTAGGGTAAAGTATGGCTACACCTTC; CDR3 protein: CASSQDSRVKYGYTF; clone size: few; D gene: -; J gene: TRBJ1-2; V gene: TRBV14
CDR3 DNA: TGTGCCAGCAGCGTAGAAAGCGGGGGGCCCTGGGATACGCAGTATTTT; CDR3 protein: CASSVESGGPWDTQYF; clone size: few; D gene: TRBD2; J gene: TRBJ2-3; V gene: TRBV9
CDR3 DNA: TGCGCCAGCAGCTTGGTGACAGTCAGTTTAGGAGGGAACACTGAAGCTTTCTTT; CDR3 protein: CASSLVTVSLGGNTEAFF; clone size: few; D gene: -; J gene: TRBJ1-1; V gene: TRBV5-1
CDR3 DNA: TGTGCCAGCAGTTACCGTGACAGGGCTGTGGTGGTTGGGGCCAACGTCCTGACTTTC; CDR3 protein: CASSYRDRAVVVGANVLTF; clone size: few; D gene: TRBD1; J gene: TRBJ2-6; V gene: TRBV6-5
CDR3 DNA: TGTGCCAGCAGTGACCGGGACAGGGGCGCGGATACGCAGTATTTT; CDR3 protein: CASSDRDRGADTQYF; clone size: -; D gene: TRBD1; J gene: TRBJ2-3; V gene: TRBV6-4
CDR3 DNA: TGTGCCAGCAGCCGGAGGACAGGGAAGAACACTGAAGCTTTCTTT; CDR3 protein: CASSRRTGKNTEAFF; clone size: few; D gene: TRBD1; J gene: TRBJ1-1; V gene: TRBV3-1
CDR3 DNA: TGTGCCAGCAGCCCACGTTTAAGGACAGGAGCGAACACCGGGGAGCTGTTTTTT; CDR3 protein: CASSPRLRTGANTGELFF; clone size: -; D gene: TRBD1; J gene: TRBJ2-2; V gene: TRBV5-4
CDR3 DNA: TGTGCCACCAGTGATAACCTCCGGGACAGGACGAACACCGGGGAGCTGTTTTTT; CDR3 protein: CATSDNLRDRTNTGELFF; clone size: many; D gene: TRBD1; J gene: TRBJ2-2; V gene: TRBV24-1
CDR3 DNA: TGTGCCAGCAGTTACGGTTTGACCTCCTCACCCTTCTATGGCTACACCTTC; CDR3 protein: CASSYGLTSSPFYGYTF; clone size: few; D gene: -; J gene: TRBJ1-2; V gene: TRBV6-5
CDR3 DNA: TGCAGTGCTCCTACAGGGCGTATTGGTCAATACGAGCAGTACTTC; CDR3 protein: CSAPTGRIGQYEQYF; clone size: few; D gene: -; J gene: TRBJ2-7; V gene: TRBV20-1
CDR3 DNA: TGCGCCAGCAGTCCTGACACAGAAGAGACCCAGTACTTC; CDR3 protein: CASSPDTEETQYF; clone size: -; D gene: -; J gene: TRBJ2-5; V gene: TRBV5-1
CDR3 DNA: TGTGCCAGCACCCTAGGACGGATCCAAGAGACCCAGTACTTC; CDR3 protein: CASTLGRIQETQYF; clone size: few; D gene: -; J gene: TRBJ2-5; V gene: TRBV2